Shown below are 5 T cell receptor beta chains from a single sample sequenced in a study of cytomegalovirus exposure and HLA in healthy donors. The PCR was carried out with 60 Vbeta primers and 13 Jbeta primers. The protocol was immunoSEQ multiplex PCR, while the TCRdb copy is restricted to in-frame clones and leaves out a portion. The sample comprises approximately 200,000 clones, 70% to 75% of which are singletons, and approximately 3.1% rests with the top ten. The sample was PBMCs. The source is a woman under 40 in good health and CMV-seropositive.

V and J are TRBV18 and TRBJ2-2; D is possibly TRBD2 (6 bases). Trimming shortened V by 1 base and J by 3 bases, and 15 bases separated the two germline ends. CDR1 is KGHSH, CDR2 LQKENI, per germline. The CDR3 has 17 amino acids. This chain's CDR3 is CASSPLGTLEDTGELFF. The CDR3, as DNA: TGTGCCAGCTCACCACTCGGGACTCTCGAGGACACCGGGGAGCTGTTTTTT.

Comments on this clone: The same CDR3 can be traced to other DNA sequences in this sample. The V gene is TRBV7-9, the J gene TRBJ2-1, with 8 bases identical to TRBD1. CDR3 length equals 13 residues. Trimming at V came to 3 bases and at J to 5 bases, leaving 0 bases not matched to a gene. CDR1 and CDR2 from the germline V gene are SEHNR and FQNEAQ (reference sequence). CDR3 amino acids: CASSLDRDNEQFF. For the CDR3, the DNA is TGTGCCAGCAGCTTGGACAGGGACAATGAGCAGTTCTTC.

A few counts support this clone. The CDR3 DNA follows: TGTGCCAGCAGTTATCCGGGAGGAGTCGAGCAGTACTTC. This codes for CASSYPGGVEQYF. The chain combines TRBV27 with TRBJ2-7, with 7 bases identical to TRBD2. V shed 4 bases and J 6 bases; nucleotides not matched to a gene: 6. Germline CDR1 and CDR2: MNHEY and SMNVEV (reference sequence). The CDR3 runs to 13 residues.

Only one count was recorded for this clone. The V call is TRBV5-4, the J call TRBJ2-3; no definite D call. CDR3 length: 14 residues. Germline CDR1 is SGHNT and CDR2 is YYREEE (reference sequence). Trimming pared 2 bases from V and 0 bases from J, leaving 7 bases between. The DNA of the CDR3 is TGTGCCAGCAGCTTTCGAACTAGCACAGATACGCAGTATTTT. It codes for CASSFRTSTDTQYF.

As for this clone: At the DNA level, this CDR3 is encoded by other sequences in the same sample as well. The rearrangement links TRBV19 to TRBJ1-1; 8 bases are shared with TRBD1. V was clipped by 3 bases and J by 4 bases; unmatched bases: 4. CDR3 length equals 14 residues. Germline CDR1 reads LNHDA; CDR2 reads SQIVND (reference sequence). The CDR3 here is CASSITGGRTEAFF. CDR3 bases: TGTGCCAGTAGTATTACAGGGGGTCGCACTGAAGCTTTCTTT.